The text below deals with one TCR beta chain. These data belong to a study of blood T cell repertoires in COVID-19. Study information: COVID-19 samples, acute and convalescent, were from the United States, Italy and Spain. T cells, B-cell-depleted T cells, or PBMCs provided the cDNA or gDNA that served as material.

This CDR3 contains 16 residues. V gave up 4 bases and J gave up 5 bases; unmatched junction bases: 10. Per germline, CDR1 SGHTA and CDR2 FQGNSA. Per the original methods: Using reference gene primer amplification, nucleated cell counts were estimated. Assay used: immunoSEQ multiplex PCR; TCRdb lists only in-frame clones, some missing. The V and J calls and the clone size are those of that table, but D and trimming were determined from the DNA. Seen here are roughly 38,000 clones, about 90% observed once, and the top ten hold around 10%. This clonotype was sampled from a man aged 70 or older with acute or convalescent COVID-19. The chain employs TRBV7-2 and TRBJ2-7; 11 bases line up with TRBD2. The sample was peripheral blood. Written as DNA, the CDR3 is TGTGCCAGCAGCTCCCCACTAGCGGGAGTCCGAAACGAGCAGTACTTC. As protein: CASSSPLAGVRNEQYF.